One and the same sample provided the 31 T cell receptor beta chains below, sequenced in a study of CD8+ T cells in alopecia areata. Treatment indicated: oral pan-JAK inhibitor, 5-10 mg twice daily. Extraction of RNA preceded its reverse transcription into cDNA, which served as the sequencing template. The repertoire was sequenced with immunoSEQ multiplex PCR; TCRdb's copy has only in-frame clones and lacks some. The data contain about 140,000 clones, about 88% of them singletons. Sequenced here: CD8+ T cells sorted from blood, sampled at week 4, from a patient treated with tofacitinib. The receptors here all came from a human donor with alopecia areata.

The chain uses TRBV7-9 and TRBJ2-7, with D possibly being TRBD2 (6 bases). The CDR3 is 13 amino acids. CDR1 is SEHNR and CDR2 is FQNEAQ in the germline V gene (reference sequence). V was clipped by 0 bases and J by 4 bases, with 7 bases between them. The CDR3 nucleotides are TGTGCCAGCAGCTTAGCACTAGCTTACGAGCAGTACTTC. The encoded protein is CASSLALAYEQYF.

This clone has a single count. The rearrangement joins TRBV7-9 to TRBJ2-7; TRBD1 matches at 8 bases. After removal of 5 bases from V and 3 bases from J, the junction contained 9 bases not matched to a gene. Per germline, CDR1 SEHNR and CDR2 FQNEAQ (reference sequence). The CDR3 runs 15 residues. The DNA for the CDR3 is TGTGCCAGCAGCCCAAACACGGACAGGGACTACGAGCAGTACTTC. The encoded protein is CASSPNTDRDYEQYF.

The V and J genes are TRBV29-1 and TRBJ2-1; D call uncertain. CDR1 is SQVTM and CDR2 is ANQGSEA in the germline V gene. CDR3 length: 15 amino acids. The ends were cut back, 1 base at V and 2 bases at J, with 12 bases in the middle. CDR3: CSVEGASAAYNEQFF. CDR3 DNA sequence: TGCAGCGTTGAAGGGGCGAGCGCCGCCTACAATGAGCAGTTCTTC.

The V gene is TRBV11-2, the J gene TRBJ2-7; D is unresolved. The V end was cut by 0 bases, the J end by 4 bases, with 16 bases between. The CDR3 loop spans 16 amino acids. Germline V gene sequence: CDR1 SGHAT, CDR2 FQNNGV. The CDR3 DNA is TGTGCCAGCAGCTTAGAAACCCCAAGGCGGCTTTACGAGCAGTACTTC. This encodes CASSLETPRRLYEQYF.

The V gene is TRBV7-6, the J gene TRBJ2-1; TRBD1 agrees at 8 bases. V was pared by 5 bases and J by 6 bases, with 9 bases of the junction left unmatched. Germline values: CDR1 SGHVS, CDR2 FNYEAQ. The CDR3 is made up of 15 amino acids. CDR3 DNA: TGTGCCAGCAGCCCTATAAGTACAGGGGGCAATGAGCAGTTCTTC. As protein: CASSPISTGGNEQFF.

The chain is built from TRBV5-4 and TRBJ2-2; no definite D call. Trimming cost V 3 bases and J 6 bases, with 15 bases left between them. The CDR3 sequence is 15 residues long. CDR1 and CDR2 from the germline V gene are SGHNT and YYREEE (reference sequence). The DNA for the CDR3 is TGTGCCAGCAGCTACCGGTGGGAATATTCCGGGGAGCTGTTTTTT. Protein: CASSYRWEYSGELFF.

This chain connects TRBV25-1 to TRBJ2-1, with D unclear. Germline loops: CDR1 MGHDK, CDR2 SYGVNS. With 4 bases removed from V and 15 bases from J, the gap between germline ends came to 16 bases. The CDR3 consists of 12 residues. The CDR3, as DNA: TGTGCCAGCAGTGGTCTGGCGCAGCCTAGGTTCTTC. Its translation is CASSGLAQPRFF.

The chain recombines TRBV29-1 with TRBJ2-3; 8 bases fit TRBD2. The CDR3 contains 18 residues. CDR1 and CDR2 from the germline V gene are SQVTM and ANQGSEA. Trimming at V came to 0 bases and at J to 0 bases, leaving 11 bases not matched to a gene. CDR3 nucleotides: TGCAGCGTTGAAGATCATAATGGCGAGCGGGGGAGCACAGATACGCAGTATTTT. Translation: CSVEDHNGERGSTDTQYF.

This chain connects TRBV7-9 to TRBJ2-4; D is perhaps TRBD1 or TRBD2 (5 bases each). The CDR3 is made up of 15 amino acids. Germline V gives CDR1 SEHNR, CDR2 FQNEAQ (reference sequence). V was shortened by 2 bases and J by 3 bases, with 11 bases between the two germline ends. CDR3 DNA: TGTGCCAGCAGCTTACCGGGGCAAGGCAAAAACATTCAGTACTTC. This gives the protein CASSLPGQGKNIQYF. Full variable domain (outside the CDR3, taken from reference TRBV7-9 and TRBJ2-4): DTGVSQNPRHKITKRGQNVTFRCDPISEHNRLYWYRQTLGQGPEFLTYFQNEAQLEKSRLLSDRFSAERPKGSFSTLEIQRTEQGDSAMYLCASSLPGQGKNIQYFGAGTRLSVL.

The chain couples TRBV7-3 to TRBJ2-7; perhaps TRBD2 as D (5 bases). The V gene lost 4 bases and the J gene lost 7 bases, with 11 bases spanning the gap. The CDR3 contains 12 residues. From germline, CDR1 is SGHTA and CDR2 FQGTGA. Here the CDR3 reads CASSWTGGEQYF. Here the CDR3 DNA reads TGTGCCAGCAGCTGGACCGGCGGGGAGCAGTACTTC. Using reference TRBV7-3 and TRBJ2-7 for the parts outside the CDR3, the full variable domain is GAGVSQTPSNKVTEKGKYVELRCDPISGHTALYWYRQSLGQGPEFLIYFQGTGAADDSGLPNDRFFAVRPEGSVSTLKIQRTERGDSAVYLCASSWTGGEQYFGPGTRLTVT.

The chain carries TRBV25-1 and TRBJ2-7, with 8 nucleotides matching TRBD2. The V and J ends lost 5 bases and 2 bases, in that order; junction bases with no gene match: 14. From germline, CDR1 is MGHDK and CDR2 SYGVNS. The CDR3 is 17 amino acids. This CDR3 reads CASSPYGGRSPPYEQYF. CDR3 nucleotides: TGTGCCAGCAGTCCCTACGGCGGGAGGTCCCCTCCCTACGAGCAGTACTTC.

This clone occurred once. The chain is built from TRBV4-1 and TRBJ2-7; 10 bases fit TRBD2. From germline, CDR1 is MGHRA and CDR2 YSYEKL. J was trimmed by 2 bases and V by 1 base; bases with no gene match: 8. The CDR3 contains 17 residues. The CDR3 nucleotides are TGCGCCAGCAGCCAAGTATCACTAGCGGGGCTACCCTACGAGCAGTACTTC. Its translation: CASSQVSLAGLPYEQYF.

This chain joins TRBV11-3 and TRBJ2-3; the D is unclear. Germline values: CDR1 SGHNT, CDR2 YENEEA. The CDR3 contains 14 residues. The V end lost 3 bases, the J end lost 0 bases, and 7 bases lay between the germline ends. This CDR3 reads CASSFAGSTDTQYF. The DNA for the CDR3 is TGTGCCAGCAGCTTTGCAGGTAGCACAGATACGCAGTATTTT.

The chain has TRBV2 and TRBJ2-2, with 12 bases lining up with TRBD2. Germline V gives CDR1 SNHLY, CDR2 FYNNEI. Trimming at V came to 6 bases and at J to 6 bases, leaving 14 bases not matched to a gene. The CDR3 runs 18 residues. The chain's CDR3 is CASRDRLAGVSGAGELFF. In DNA, the CDR3 is TGTGCCAGCAGGGACCGACTAGCGGGAGTCTCGGGGGCCGGGGAGCTGTTTTTT.

A word on this clone: This CDR3 is also generated by other DNA sequences in the sample. The CDR3 here is CASSFGTGTYEQYF. CDR3 nucleotide sequence: TGTGCCAGCAGCTTCGGGACAGGGACTTACGAGCAGTACTTC. The chain is built from TRBV5-6 and TRBJ2-7; the match to TRBD1 covers 9 bases. The trim removed 2 bases at V and 4 bases at J, leaving 4 bases unmatched. The CDR3 consists of 14 residues. Germline lookup yields CDR1 SGHDT and CDR2 YYEEEE.

The chain uses TRBV25-1 and TRBJ2-3; D gene ambiguous. V was clipped by 3 bases and J by 2 bases, with 15 bases between them. Looked up from germline, CDR1 is MGHDK and CDR2 is SYGVNS. This CDR3 has 16 amino acids. This CDR3 is CASSEISRSPTDTQYF. CDR3 bases: TGTGCCAGCAGTGAGATCAGTAGGTCACCCACAGATACGCAGTATTTT.

The genes are TRBV5-5 and TRBJ2-7; D remains ambiguous. The germline V gene encodes CDR1 SGHKS and CDR2 YYEKEE (reference sequence). The germline V and J ends were trimmed by 1 base and 4 bases, with 6 bases remaining between them. This CDR3 has 12 residues. DNA for the CDR3: TGTGCCAGCAGCTTGTTGGGATACGAGCAGTACTTC. As protein: CASSLLGYEQYF.

The rearrangement links TRBV27 to TRBJ2-7; D may be TRBD1 (6 bases). CDR1 is MNHEY, CDR2 SMNVEV, per germline (reference sequence). V was clipped by 5 bases and J by 6 bases, with 17 bases between them. This CDR3 is built from 14 residues. The CDR3 sequence is CASSVSRDNGEQYF. The DNA of the CDR3 is TGTGCCAGCAGTGTGAGTAGGGACAACGGCGAGCAGTACTTC.

This clone was counted between two and nine times. The rearrangement links TRBV30 to TRBJ1-1; D is uncertain. Trimming stripped 4 bases from V and 1 base from J, with 7 bases between. The germline gives CDR1 GTSNPN, CDR2 SVGIG (reference sequence). The length of the CDR3 is 12 residues. CDR3 nucleotides: TGTGCCTGGATAACCGAGAACACTGAAGCTTTCTTT. It specifies CAWITENTEAFF.

The chain carries TRBV4-1 and TRBJ2-7; TRBD1 is a possible D gene (5 bases). This CDR3 region has 14 residues. V lost 1 base and J 5 bases, leaving 12 bases between the germline ends. The germline CDR1 and CDR2 sequences are MGHRA and YSYEKL. The CDR3 is CASSQAQGVDEQYF. CDR3 sequence (DNA): TGCGCCAGCAGCCAAGCCCAGGGCGTCGACGAGCAGTACTTC.

V usage is TRBV29-1 and J usage is TRBJ1-1; D gene ambiguous. The CDR3 is 14 amino acids. V was clipped by 0 bases and J by 1 base, with 9 bases between them. Germline assignment: CDR1 SQVTM and CDR2 ANQGSEA. The DNA of the CDR3 is TGCAGCGTTGAAGATTCGCCCTCGAACACTGAAGCTTTCTTT. Its protein product is CSVEDSPSNTEAFF.

The chain recombines TRBV13 with TRBJ1-1, with D perhaps TRBD1 (5 bases). The germline V gene has CDR1 PRHDT and CDR2 FYEKMQ (reference sequence). The CDR3 contains 13 residues. Trimming took off 5 bases at V and 1 base at J, with 8 bases between the two ends. CDR3 amino acids: CASSRQSNTEAFF. CDR3 nucleotides: TGTGCCAGCAGCCGACAGTCGAACACTGAAGCTTTCTTT.

The rearrangement links TRBV25-1 to TRBJ2-2; no definite D call. The CDR3 loop spans 13 amino acids. Germline values: CDR1 MGHDK, CDR2 SYGVNS. Trimming took 8 bases from V and 3 from J, leaving 10 bases between them. Here the CDR3 reads CASRYVDTGELFF. The CDR3 nucleotides read TGTGCCAGCCGGTATGTGGACACCGGGGAGCTGTTTTTT.

The J gene is TRBJ1-1, the V gene TRBV12-5; 8 bases match TRBD1. Looked up from germline, CDR1 is LGHNT and CDR2 is FRNRAP. The CDR3 spans 14 residues. V dropped 8 bases and J dropped 3; count of bases not matched to a gene: 8. CDR3 protein: CASTSGGWDTEAFF. The CDR3 region has the DNA TGTGCTAGTACGTCAGGGGGCTGGGACACTGAAGCTTTCTTT.

The chain recombines TRBV6-5 with TRBJ2-7, with D tentatively TRBD2 (5 bases). The V gene lost 0 bases and the J gene lost 6 bases, with 9 bases spanning the gap. The V gene's germline CDR1 is MNHEY and CDR2 SVGAGI. This CDR3 has 13 residues. CDR3 protein: CASSYSRALEQYF. The DNA of the CDR3 is TGTGCCAGCAGTTACTCGAGGGCCCTCGAGCAGTACTTC.

J is TRBJ2-2 and V is TRBV28; D is uncertain. Between the trimmed V and J ends, which lost 5 bases and 3 bases, there was a span of 22 bases. This CDR3 region has 18 residues. Germline V gene lookup returns CDR1 MDHEN and CDR2 SYDVKM. The CDR3 DNA reads TGTGCCAGCAGTCCTAATTTTTCCCCTGAAGGGCACACCGGGGAGCTGTTTTTT. Amino acids: CASSPNFSPEGHTGELFF.

The rearrangement links TRBV27 to TRBJ2-5; the match to TRBD1 covers 8 bases. The CDR3 sequence is 15 residues long. After removal of 5 bases from V and 6 bases from J, the junction contained 11 bases not matched to a gene. Germline values: CDR1 MNHEY, CDR2 SMNVEV (reference sequence). CDR3 bases: TGTGCCAGCAGTCCGTTCGCAGGGGGCGCACAGACCCAGTACTTC. Translated, it gives CASSPFAGGAQTQYF.

The rearrangement joins TRBV11-2 to TRBJ1-5; D is ambiguous. Germline V gene data show CDR1 as SGHAT and CDR2 as FQNNGV. V dropped 0 bases and J dropped 6 bases, with 6 bases sitting between them. The CDR3 length is 13 residues. The CDR3 DNA reads as TGTGCCAGCAGCTTAGATTGGGGTCAGCCCCAGCATTTT. Protein sequence: CASSLDWGQPQHF. Full variable domain (outside the CDR3, taken from reference TRBV11-2 and TRBJ1-5): EAGVAQSPRYKIIEKRQSVAFWCNPISGHATLYWYQQILGQGPKLLIQFQNNGVVDDSQLPKDRFSAERLKGVDSTLKIQPAKLEDSAVYLCASSLDWGQPQHFGDGTRLSIL.

J is TRBJ1-5 and V is TRBV27; D is undetermined. Germline CDR1 MNHEY, CDR2 SMNVEV (reference sequence). The CDR3 has 13 residues. The V end lost 1 base, the J end lost 4 bases, and 5 bases lay between the germline ends. CDR3 amino acids: CASSLWLNQPQHF. The CDR3 bases are TGTGCCAGCAGTTTATGGTTGAATCAGCCCCAGCATTTT.

V usage is TRBV25-1 and J usage is TRBJ2-1, with 9 bases that match TRBD2. Germline CDR1 reads MGHDK; CDR2 reads SYGVNS. Unmatched junction bases numbered 9, after V lost 5 bases and J lost 7 bases. CDR3 length: 15 amino acids. The CDR3 protein is CASSQALGLANEQFF. The DNA for the CDR3 is TGTGCCAGCAGTCAGGCCCTGGGACTAGCAAATGAGCAGTTCTTC.

This chain connects TRBV5-4 to TRBJ2-1, with D unclear. The CDR3 is made up of 13 amino acids. CDR1 is SGHNT and CDR2 is YYREEE in the germline V gene (reference sequence). V was cut by 5 bases and J by 15 bases, with 21 bases left in between. CDR3 in DNA: TGTGCCAGCAGACAGAAGGGCGGAGAAAGGTCGTTCTTC. This codes for CASRQKGGERSFF. Full variable domain (remainder filled in from reference TRBV5-4 and TRBJ2-1): ETGVTQSPTHLIKTRGQQVTLRCSSQSGHNTVSWYQQALGQGPQFIFQYYREEENGRGNFPPRFSGLQFPNYSSELNVNALELDDSALYLCASRQKGGERSFFGPGTRLTVL.